This T cell receptor beta chain is drawn from a study of response to subunit inactivated influenza vaccine. V lost 4 bases, J lost 6 bases, and 5 bases lay in between. Germline V gene lookup returns CDR1 SQVTM and CDR2 ANQGSEA. The CDR3 sequence is 10 residues long. TCRdb re-analysed the RT-PCR reads in MiXCR, keeping a single row per CDR3 protein. The sample includes about 300,000 distinct CDR3 sequences, over 20% of them seen just once. The sequence was collected from a man between 50 and 75 years old who received an inactivated influenza vaccine. The rearrangement joins TRBV29-1 to TRBJ2-3; D remains unclear. The source material was PBMCs from blood, sampled less than 22 months after vaccination. The CDR3 DNA is TGCAGCGTTGGGCGGGATACGCAGTATTTT. Protein sequence: CSVGRDTQYF.